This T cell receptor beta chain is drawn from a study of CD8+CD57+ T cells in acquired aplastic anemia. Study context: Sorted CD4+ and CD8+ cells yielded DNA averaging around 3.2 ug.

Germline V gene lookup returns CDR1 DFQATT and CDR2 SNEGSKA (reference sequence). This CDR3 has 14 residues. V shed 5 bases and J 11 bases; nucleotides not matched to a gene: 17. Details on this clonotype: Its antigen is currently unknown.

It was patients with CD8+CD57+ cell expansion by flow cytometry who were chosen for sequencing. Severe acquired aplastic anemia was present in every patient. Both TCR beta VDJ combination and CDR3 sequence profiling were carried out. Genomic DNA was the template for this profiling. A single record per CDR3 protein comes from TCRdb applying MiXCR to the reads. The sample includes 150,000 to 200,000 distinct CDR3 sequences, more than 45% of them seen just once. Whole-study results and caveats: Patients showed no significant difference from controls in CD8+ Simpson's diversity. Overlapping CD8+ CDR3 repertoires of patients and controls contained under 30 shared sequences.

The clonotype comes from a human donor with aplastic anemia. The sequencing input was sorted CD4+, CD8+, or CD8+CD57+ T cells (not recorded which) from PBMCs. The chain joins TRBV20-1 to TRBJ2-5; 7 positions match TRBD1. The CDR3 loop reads CSAVDRASFGEQYF. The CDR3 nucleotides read TGCAGTGCTGTCGACAGGGCCTCCTTCGGGGAGCAGTACTTC.